These 5 T cell receptor beta chains share one sample of origin, sequenced in a study of cytomegalovirus exposure and HLA in healthy donors. 13 Jbeta primers and 60 Vbeta primers were used for the PCR. TCRdb's copy holds only in-frame clones and misses some; the assay was immunoSEQ multiplex PCR. The sample contains 150,000 to 200,000 clones, under 90% of which appear only once. Sequenced: PBMCs. These receptors were obtained from a boy younger than 10 in good health and CMV-seronegative.

The genes are TRBV7-2 and TRBJ2-1, with 10 bases fitting TRBD2. V trimming: 4 bases; J trimming: 7 bases; junction bases outside the gene matches: 4. This CDR3 comprises 14 residues. In germline, CDR1 is SGHTA, CDR2 FQGNSA. CDR3 sequence (DNA): TGTGCCAGCAGCTCAATTAGCGGGGGGAATGAGCAGTTCTTC. Amino acids: CASSSISGGNEQFF. The full variable domain, with the rest looked up from reference TRBV7-2 and TRBJ2-1, is GAGVSQSPSNKVTEKGKDVELRCDPISGHTALYWYRQSLGQGLEFLIYFQGNSAPDKSGLPSDRFSAERTGGSVSTLTIQRTQQEDSAVYLCASSSISGGNEQFFGPGTRLTVL.

The chain has TRBV29-1 and TRBJ2-1; possible D gene TRBD2, 7 bases. CDR1 is SQVTM and CDR2 is ANQGSEA in the germline V gene. Trimming shortened V by 3 bases and J by 8 bases, and 11 bases separated the two germline ends. CDR3 length: 12 residues. The CDR3 DNA sequence: TGCAGCGTTGATGGGGGGGCCTATGAGCAGTTCTTC. It yields the protein CSVDGGAYEQFF.

The chain recombines TRBV4-1 with TRBJ1-5, with 9 bases identical to TRBD1. CDR1 and CDR2 (germline): MGHRA, YSYEKL. V dropped 3 bases and J dropped 5; count of bases not matched to a gene: 11. CDR3 length: 17 residues. The chain's CDR3 is CASSQPTGQGSDQPQHF. The CDR3 nucleotides read TGCGCCAGCAGCCAGCCCACGGGACAGGGAAGCGATCAGCCCCAGCATTTT.

This chain connects TRBV2 to TRBJ2-5, with D possibly TRBD2 on 6 matching bases. The germline V gene encodes CDR1 SNHLY and CDR2 FYNNEI. The CDR3 covers 17 residues. V was shortened by 6 bases and J by 1 base, with 21 bases between the two germline ends. CDR3 protein: CASRRERGGGTQETQYF. The CDR3 bases are TGTGCCAGCAGAAGAGAGAGGGGTGGGGGGACCCAAGAGACCCAGTACTTC. Combining the CDR3 with reference TRBV2 and TRBJ2-5 gives the whole variable domain EPEVTQTPSHQVTQMGQEVILRCVPISNHLYFYWYRQILGQKVEFLVSFYNNEISEKSEIFDDQFSVERPDGSNFTLKIRSTKLEDSAMYFCASRRERGGGTQETQYFGPGTRLLVL.

The rearrangement uses TRBV4-3 and TRBJ2-7; no definite D call. This CDR3 contains 15 residues. Trimming left V 2 bases short and J 3 bases short, with 14 bases between. Per the germline V gene, CDR1 is LGHNA and CDR2 is YSLEER. CDR3: CASSQFAKLNYEQYF. Here the CDR3 DNA reads TGCGCCAGCAGCCAATTCGCCAAGCTAAACTACGAGCAGTACTTC.